This TCR beta chain appears in the sequencing data of a study of graft-versus-host responses after intestinal transplantation. Study-wide results and limits: Graft-donor T cell macrochimerism coincided with high graft-versus-host to host-versus-graft clonal ratios in allografts.

Germline V gene lookup returns CDR1 SGHTA and CDR2 FQGNSA. Trimming at V came to 3 bases and at J to 4 bases, leaving 4 bases not matched to a gene. The CDR3 loop spans 15 amino acids. The graft tissue was processed, and this released both intraepithelial and lamina propria lymphocytes. Concerning this clone itself: Its specificity is not known.

Profiling relied on immunoSEQ multiplex PCR, and the TCRdb table lists in-frame clones only, not all of them. Among about 63,000 clones listed, around 86% were seen once. The sample consisted of ileum tissue, taken around 350 days after transplant. This receptor was identified in a human patient who received an intestinal transplant, so some T cells may come from the graft donor. The V gene is TRBV7-2, the J gene TRBJ1-2, with TRBD1 identical over 11 bases. Here the CDR3 reads CASSLGGTGGYGYTF. The DNA of the CDR3 is TGTGCCAGCAGCTTGGGCGGGACAGGGGGCTATGGCTACACCTTC.